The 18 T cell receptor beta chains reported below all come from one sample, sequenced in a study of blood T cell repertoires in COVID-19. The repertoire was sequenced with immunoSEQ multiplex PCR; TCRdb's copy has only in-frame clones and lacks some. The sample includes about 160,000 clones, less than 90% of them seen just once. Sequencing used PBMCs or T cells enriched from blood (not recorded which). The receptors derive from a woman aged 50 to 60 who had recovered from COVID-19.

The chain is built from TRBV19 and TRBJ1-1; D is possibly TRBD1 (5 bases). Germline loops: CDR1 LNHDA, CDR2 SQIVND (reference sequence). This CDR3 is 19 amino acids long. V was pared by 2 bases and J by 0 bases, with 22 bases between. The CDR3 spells CASSIRVGQGGGVNTEAFF. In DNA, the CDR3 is TGTGCCAGTAGTATAAGGGTCGGGCAGGGAGGTGGCGTGAACACTGAAGCTTTCTTT.

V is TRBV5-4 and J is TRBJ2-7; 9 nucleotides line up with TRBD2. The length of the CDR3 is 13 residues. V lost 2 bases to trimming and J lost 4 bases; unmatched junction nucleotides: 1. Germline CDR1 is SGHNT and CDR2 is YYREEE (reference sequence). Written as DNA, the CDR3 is TGTGCCAGCAGCTTTAGCGGGAGATACGAGCAGTACTTC. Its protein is CASSFSGRYEQYF.

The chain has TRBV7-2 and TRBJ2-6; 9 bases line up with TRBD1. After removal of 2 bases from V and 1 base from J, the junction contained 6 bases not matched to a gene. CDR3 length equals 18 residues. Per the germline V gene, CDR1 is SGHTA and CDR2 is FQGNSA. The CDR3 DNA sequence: TGTGCCAGCAGCTTACGGCGGACAGGGGTTTCTGGGGCCAACGTCCTGACTTTC. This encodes CASSLRRTGVSGANVLTF. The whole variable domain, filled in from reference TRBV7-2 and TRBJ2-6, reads GAGVSQSPSNKVTEKGKDVELRCDPISGHTALYWYRQSLGQGLEFLIYFQGNSAPDKSGLPSDRFSAERTGGSVSTLTIQRTQQEDSAVYLCASSLRRTGVSGANVLTFGAGSRLTVL.

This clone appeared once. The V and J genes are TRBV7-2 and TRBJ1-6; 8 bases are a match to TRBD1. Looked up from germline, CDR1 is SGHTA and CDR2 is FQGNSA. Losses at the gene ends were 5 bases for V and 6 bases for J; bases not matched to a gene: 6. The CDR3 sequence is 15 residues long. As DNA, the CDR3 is TGTGCCAGCAGCACCCGACAGGGGCTTAATTCACCCCTCCACTTT. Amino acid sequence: CASSTRQGLNSPLHF. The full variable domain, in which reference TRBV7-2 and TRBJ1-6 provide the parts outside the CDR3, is GAGVSQSPSNKVTEKGKDVELRCDPISGHTALYWYRQSLGQGLEFLIYFQGNSAPDKSGLPSDRFSAERTGGSVSTLTIQRTQQEDSAVYLCASSTRQGLNSPLHFGNGTRLTVT.

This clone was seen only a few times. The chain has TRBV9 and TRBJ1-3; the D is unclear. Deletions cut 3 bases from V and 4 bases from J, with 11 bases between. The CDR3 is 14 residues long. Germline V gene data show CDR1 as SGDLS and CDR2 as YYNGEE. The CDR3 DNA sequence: TGTGCCAGCAGCGCTATGAGAGGAGGAAACACCATATATTTT. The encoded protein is CASSAMRGGNTIYF.

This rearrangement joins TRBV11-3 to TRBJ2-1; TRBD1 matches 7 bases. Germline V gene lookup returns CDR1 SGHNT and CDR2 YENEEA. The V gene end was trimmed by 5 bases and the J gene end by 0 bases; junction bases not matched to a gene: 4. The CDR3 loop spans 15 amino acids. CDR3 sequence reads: CASSARDSSYNEQFF. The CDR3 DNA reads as TGTGCCAGCAGCGCCAGGGACAGCTCCTACAATGAGCAGTTCTTC.

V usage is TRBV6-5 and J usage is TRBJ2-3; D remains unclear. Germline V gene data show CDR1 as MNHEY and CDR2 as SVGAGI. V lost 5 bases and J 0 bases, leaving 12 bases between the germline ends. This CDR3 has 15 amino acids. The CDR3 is CASSNLRASTDTQYF. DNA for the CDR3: TGTGCCAGCAGTAACCTGAGAGCTAGCACAGATACGCAGTATTTT.

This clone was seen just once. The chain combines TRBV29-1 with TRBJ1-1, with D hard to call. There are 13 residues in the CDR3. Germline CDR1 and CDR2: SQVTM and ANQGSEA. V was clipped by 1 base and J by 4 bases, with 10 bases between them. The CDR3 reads CSVEGPQATEAFF. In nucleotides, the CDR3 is TGCAGCGTTGAAGGGCCCCAGGCCACTGAAGCTTTCTTT. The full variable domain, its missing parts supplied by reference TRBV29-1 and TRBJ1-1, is SAVISQKPSRDICQRGTSLTIQCQVDSQVTMMFWYRQQPGQSLTLIATANQGSEATYESGFVIDKFPISRPNLTFSTLTVSNMSPEDSSIYLCSVEGPQATEAFFGQGTRLTVV.

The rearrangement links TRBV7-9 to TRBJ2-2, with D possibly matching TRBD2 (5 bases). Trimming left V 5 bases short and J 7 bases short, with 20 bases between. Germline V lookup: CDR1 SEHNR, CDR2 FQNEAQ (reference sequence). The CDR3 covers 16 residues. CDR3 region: CASSPTAFSVGGELFF. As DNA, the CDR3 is TGTGCCAGCAGCCCGACCGCATTTAGCGTAGGCGGGGAGCTGTTTTTT.

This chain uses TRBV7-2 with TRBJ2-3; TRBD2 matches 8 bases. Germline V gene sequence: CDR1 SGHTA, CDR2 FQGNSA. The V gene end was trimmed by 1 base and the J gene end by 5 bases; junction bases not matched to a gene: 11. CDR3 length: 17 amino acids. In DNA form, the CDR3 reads TGTGCCAGCAGCTTAGGTCTGTCGGGAGGGCCTCGAGATACGCAGTATTTT. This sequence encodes CASSLGLSGGPRDTQYF.

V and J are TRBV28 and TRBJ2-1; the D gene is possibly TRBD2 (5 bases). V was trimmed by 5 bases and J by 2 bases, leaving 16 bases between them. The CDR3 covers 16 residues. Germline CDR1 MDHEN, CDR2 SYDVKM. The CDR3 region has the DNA TGTGCCAGCAGTCACGGGTTGCGGGTCACCTACAATGAGCAGTTCTTC. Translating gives CASSHGLRVTYNEQFF.

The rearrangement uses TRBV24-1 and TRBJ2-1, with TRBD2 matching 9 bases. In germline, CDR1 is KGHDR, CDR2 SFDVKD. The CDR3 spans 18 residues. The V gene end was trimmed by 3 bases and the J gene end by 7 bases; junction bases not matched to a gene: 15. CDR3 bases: TGTGCCACCAGTGATCGTGGGGGTAGCGGGGGCCTCCGGAATGAGCAGTTCTTC. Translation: CATSDRGGSGGLRNEQFF.

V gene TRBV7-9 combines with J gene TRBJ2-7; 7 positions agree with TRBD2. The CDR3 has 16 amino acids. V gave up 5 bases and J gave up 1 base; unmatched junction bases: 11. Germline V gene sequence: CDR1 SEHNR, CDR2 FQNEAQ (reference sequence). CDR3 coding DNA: TGTGCCAGCAGCCGATCTAAGGAGCGGGATTCCTACGAGCAGTACTTC. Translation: CASSRSKERDSYEQYF.

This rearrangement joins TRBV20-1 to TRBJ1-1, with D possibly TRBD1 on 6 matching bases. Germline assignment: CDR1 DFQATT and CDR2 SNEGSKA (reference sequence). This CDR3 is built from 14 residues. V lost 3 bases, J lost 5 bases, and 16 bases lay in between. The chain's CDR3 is CSASRRQVRTEAFF. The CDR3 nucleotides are TGCAGTGCTAGTAGGAGACAGGTTCGGACTGAAGCTTTCTTT.

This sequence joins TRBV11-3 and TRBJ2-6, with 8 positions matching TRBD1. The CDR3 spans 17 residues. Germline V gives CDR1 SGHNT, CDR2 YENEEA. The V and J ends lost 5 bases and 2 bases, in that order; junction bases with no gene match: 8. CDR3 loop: CASSPWTGQTGANVLTF. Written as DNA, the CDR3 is TGTGCCAGCAGCCCGTGGACAGGGCAAACTGGGGCCAACGTCCTGACTTTC. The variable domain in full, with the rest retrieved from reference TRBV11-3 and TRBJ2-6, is EAGVVQSPRYKIIEKKQPVAFWCNPISGHNTLYWYLQNLGQGPELLIRYENEEAVDDSQLPKDRFSAERLKGVDSTLKIQPAELGDSAVYLCASSPWTGQTGANVLTFGAGSRLTVL.

The CDR3 DNA reads as TGTGCCAGCAGTGACAGTCGAGATTATGGCTACACCTTC. Translation: CASSDSRDYGYTF. This chain connects TRBV5-6 to TRBJ1-2, with D tentatively TRBD1 (5 bases). CDR1 and CDR2 (germline): SGHDT, YYEEEE. This CDR3 has 13 residues. V shed 5 bases and J shed 5 bases, with 13 bases lying between them.

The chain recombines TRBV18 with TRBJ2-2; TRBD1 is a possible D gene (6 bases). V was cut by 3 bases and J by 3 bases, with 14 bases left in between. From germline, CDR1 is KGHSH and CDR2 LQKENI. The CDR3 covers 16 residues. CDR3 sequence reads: CASSPEGVQDTGELFF. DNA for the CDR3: TGTGCCAGCTCACCCGAGGGGGTCCAGGACACCGGGGAGCTGTTTTTT. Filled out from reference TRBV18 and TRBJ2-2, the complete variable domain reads NAGVMQNPRHLVRRRGQEARLRCSPMKGHSHVYWYRQLPEEGLKFMVYLQKENIIDESGMPKERFSAEFPKEGPSILRIQQVVRGDSAAYFCASSPEGVQDTGELFFGEGSRLTVL.

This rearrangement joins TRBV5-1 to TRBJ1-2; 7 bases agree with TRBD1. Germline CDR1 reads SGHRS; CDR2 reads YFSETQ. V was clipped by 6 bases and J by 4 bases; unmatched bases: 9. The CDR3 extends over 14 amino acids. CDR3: CASTGGALSYGYTF. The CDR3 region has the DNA TGCGCCAGCACAGGGGGAGCCCTTTCCTATGGCTACACCTTC.